Below are 21 T cell receptor beta chains sequenced from a single sample in a study of T cells in pancreatic ductal adenocarcinoma (TCRdb year 2017). Library preparation was by the immunoSEQ multiplex PCR assay. TCRdb limited this immuneACCESS table to in-frame rearrangements with V and J called. A share of clones is missing; checked studies link under half to unresolved V genes, and the rest is unexplained. The sample table lists about 17,000 clones, about nine tenths of them with a count of one. Approximately 1% of the sample comes from the top ten. The selected pancreatic ductal adenocarcinoma patients had received surgery without neoadjuvant therapy. The sequenced sample consisted of PBMCs. All receptors derive from a human donor with pancreatic ductal adenocarcinoma.

The chain joins TRBV5-6 to TRBJ2-6; 8 nucleotides line up with TRBD1. The ends lost 0 bases at V and 2 bases at J; junction bases unmatched: 7. Germline V gene lookup returns CDR1 SGHDT and CDR2 YYEEEE. CDR3 length equals 18 residues. The CDR3 nucleotides read TGTGCCAGCAGCTTGGGGGGCAGGGGGCGCCCTGGGGCCAACGTCCTGACTTTC. Its translation: CASSLGGRGRPGANVLTF.

The CDR3: CASSEAGGGYGYTF. The CDR3 DNA is TGTGCCAGCAGTGAAGCAGGGGGGGGCTATGGCTACACCTTC. The rearrangement joins TRBV6-1 to TRBJ1-2; a possible D gene is TRBD1 (6 bases). Trimming cost V 0 bases and J 4 bases, with 9 bases left between them. CDR1 is MNHNS, CDR2 SASEGT, per germline. The length of the CDR3 is 14 residues.

The rearrangement joins TRBV7-9 to TRBJ1-5; no reliable D call. The V gene lost 1 base and the J gene lost 10 bases, with 23 bases spanning the gap. The germline gives CDR1 SEHNR, CDR2 FQNEAQ (reference sequence). The CDR3 consists of 17 residues. DNA of the CDR3: TGTGCCAGCAGCTTAGAATGGTCCAGTCAACGGAGTGAACCCCAGCATTTT. It yields the protein CASSLEWSSQRSEPQHF.

This clone was seen once. This chain uses TRBV10-3 with TRBJ2-3, with a tentative D call TRBD2 (5 bases). CDR1 is ENHRY, CDR2 SYGVKD, per germline. CDR3 size: 14 residues. V shed 8 bases and J shed 2 bases, with 14 bases lying between them. In DNA form, the CDR3 reads TGTGCCATCCGAGGAGCGGTATACACAGATACGCAGTATTTT. It yields the protein CAIRGAVYTDTQYF.

This clone appeared once. V gene TRBV2 combines with J gene TRBJ1-1; D is unclear. This CDR3 is built from 13 residues. CDR1 SNHLY and CDR2 FYNNEI come from the germline V gene. Trimming removed 7 bases from V and 0 bases from J, with 9 bases in between. CDR3 bases: TGTGCCAGCAAACCGCTATTGAACACTGAAGCTTTCTTT. Encoded protein: CASKPLLNTEAFF.

The chain combines TRBV7-2 with TRBJ2-1, with a weak D call TRBD2 (7 bases). The CDR3 totals 14 residues. Per germline, CDR1 SGHTA and CDR2 FQGNSA. V gave up 1 base and J gave up 6 bases, with 10 bases separating them. For the CDR3, the DNA is TGTGCCAGCAGCTTAGTGCGGGGGCGCAATGAGCAGTTCTTC. Translating it yields CASSLVRGRNEQFF.

This sequence joins TRBV11-1 and TRBJ2-2, with 11 bases lining up with TRBD1. The V gene end was trimmed by 5 bases and the J gene end by 7 bases; junction bases not matched to a gene: 3. The CDR3 runs 14 residues. Germline V gene lookup returns CDR1 SGHAT and CDR2 FQDESV (reference sequence). This CDR3 is CASSVGQGDGELFF. DNA for the CDR3: TGTGCCAGCAGCGTGGGACAGGGGGACGGGGAGCTGTTTTTT.

The chain employs TRBV11-3 and TRBJ2-2; D ambiguous. Trimming removed 1 base from V and 6 bases from J, with 12 bases in between. Germline CDR1 is SGHNT and CDR2 is YENEEA. The CDR3 is 15 residues long. The CDR3 region is CASSLVAGSPGELFF. CDR3 nucleotides: TGTGCCAGCAGCTTAGTAGCTGGATCACCCGGGGAGCTGTTTTTT.

This clone was detected only a few times. CDR3 nucleotides: TGCGCCAGCAACGGGGGGCCAGATACGCAGTATTTT. Amino acid sequence: CASNGGPDTQYF. The gene calls are TRBV5-1 and TRBJ2-3; perhaps TRBD2 as D (7 bases). CDR3 size: 12 residues. V lost 6 bases and J 4 bases, leaving 9 bases between the germline ends. In germline, CDR1 is SGHRS, CDR2 YFSETQ.

The chain has TRBV7-9 and TRBJ2-5; the D gene is possibly TRBD1 (5 bases). Between the trimmed V and J ends, which lost 5 bases and 1 base, there was a span of 17 bases. This CDR3 is 16 amino acids long. Germline V gene sequence: CDR1 SEHNR, CDR2 FQNEAQ (reference sequence). CDR3 coding DNA: TGTGCCAGCAGCCTCCGACAGATTTTACGCCAAGAGACCCAGTACTTC. This sequence encodes CASSLRQILRQETQYF.

CDR3 amino acids: CASSLGGDNSPLHF. CDR3 nucleotides: TGCGCCAGCAGCTTGGGGGGGGATAATTCACCCCTCCACTTT. This chain uses TRBV5-1 with TRBJ1-6, with D possibly being TRBD1 (5 bases). This CDR3 is 14 amino acids long. CDR1 SGHRS and CDR2 YFSETQ come from the germline V gene. With 0 bases removed from V and 5 bases from J, the gap between germline ends came to 6 bases.

The chain combines TRBV4-3 with TRBJ1-6; TRBD1 might be the D (6 bases). CDR3 length equals 18 residues. Germline values: CDR1 LGHNA, CDR2 YSLEER. V was pared by 1 base and J by 0 bases, with 13 bases between. The CDR3 loop reads CASSQVVQGLSYNSPLHF. CDR3 sequence (DNA): TGCGCCAGCAGCCAAGTGGTACAGGGCCTCTCCTATAATTCACCCCTCCACTTT.

The genes are TRBV5-6 and TRBJ2-6; D possibly corresponds to TRBD1 (6 bases). The CDR3 is 15 residues long. The germline gives CDR1 SGHDT, CDR2 YYEEEE. Trimming cost V 4 bases and J 1 base, with 9 bases left between them. CDR3 in DNA: TGTGCCAGCAGCGAGGGGGTATCTGGGGCCAACGTCCTGACTTTC. Its protein is CASSEGVSGANVLTF. Supplemented by reference TRBV5-6 and TRBJ2-6, the full variable domain reads DAGVTQSPTHLIKTRGQQVTLRCSPKSGHDTVSWYQQALGQGPQFIFQYYEEEERQRGNFPDRFSGHQFPNYSSELNVNALLLGDSALYLCASSEGVSGANVLTFGAGSRLTVL.

The chain couples TRBV18 to TRBJ2-7; 8 bases align to TRBD2. CDR3 length: 14 residues. Trimming removed 3 bases from V and 4 bases from J; junction bases left unmatched: 5. Germline lookup yields CDR1 KGHSH and CDR2 LQKENI. The CDR3 sequence is CASSPGLVSYEQYF. CDR3 sequence (DNA): TGTGCCAGCTCACCGGGACTAGTATCTTACGAGCAGTACTTC.

The V gene is TRBV4-2, the J gene TRBJ1-2, with 8 nucleotides matching TRBD1. CDR1 and CDR2 from the germline V gene are LGHNA and YNFKEQ. This CDR3 has 14 amino acids. V trimming: 7 bases; J trimming: 2 bases; junction bases outside the gene matches: 6. The CDR3 DNA reads TGTGCCAGCACCCCAGGGGGCAAGAACTATGGCTACACCTTC. Its protein product is CASTPGGKNYGYTF.

The chain carries TRBV13 and TRBJ2-4; 15 bases fit TRBD2. Germline lookup yields CDR1 PRHDT and CDR2 FYEKMQ (reference sequence). The CDR3 loop spans 18 amino acids. The J segment lost 0 bases and the V segment lost 3 bases, leaving 3 bases of the junction unmatched. CDR3 bases: TGTGCCAGCAGCTTGGGACTAGCGGGGGGCTTAGCCAAAAACATTCAGTACTTC. Translated, it gives CASSLGLAGGLAKNIQYF.

This clone appeared once. The V gene is TRBV9, the J gene TRBJ2-3; 9 nucleotides align to TRBD2. CDR3 size: 14 residues. From germline, CDR1 is SGDLS and CDR2 YYNGEE. Germline trimming cut 5 bases from V and 2 bases from J; bases unmatched to any gene: 3. Here the CDR3 reads CASRAGGYTDTQYF. The DNA for the CDR3 is TGTGCCAGCAGAGCGGGGGGTTACACAGATACGCAGTATTTT.

The chain recombines TRBV30 with TRBJ2-5, with D perhaps TRBD2 (6 bases). Germline CDR1 and CDR2: GTSNPN and SVGIG (reference sequence). This CDR3 region has 14 residues. The germline V and J ends were trimmed by 3 bases and 4 bases, with 15 bases remaining between them. CDR3 coding DNA: TGTGCCTGGAGCGTACTAGGAGGGGTAGAGACCCAGTACTTC. Encoded protein: CAWSVLGGVETQYF. Using reference TRBV30 and TRBJ2-5 for the parts outside the CDR3, the full variable domain is SQTIHQWPATLVQPVGSPLSLECTVEGTSNPNLYWYRQAAGRGLQLLFYSVGIGQISSEVPQNLSASRPQDRQFILSSKKLLLSDSGFYLCAWSVLGGVETQYFGPGTRLLVL.

The rearrangement joins TRBV2 to TRBJ1-2; perhaps TRBD1 as D (6 bases). The CDR3 extends over 18 amino acids. CDR1 and CDR2 (germline): SNHLY, FYNNEI. V was trimmed by 2 bases and J by 10 bases, leaving 29 bases between them. The CDR3 sequence is CASSELGLRTRGHVDYTF. CDR3 in DNA: TGTGCCAGCAGTGAATTGGGGCTAAGGACCAGGGGACACGTTGACTACACCTTC. The full variable domain, with the rest looked up from reference TRBV2 and TRBJ1-2, is EPEVTQTPSHQVTQMGQEVILRCVPISNHLYFYWYRQILGQKVEFLVSFYNNEISEKSEIFDDQFSVERPDGSNFTLKIRSTKLEDSAMYFCASSELGLRTRGHVDYTFGSGTRLTVV.

The chain combines TRBV30 with TRBJ2-3; D perhaps matches TRBD2 (6 bases). Trimming removed 2 bases at V and 7 bases at J, with 13 bases between. The CDR3 extends over 13 amino acids. Germline V gives CDR1 GTSNPN, CDR2 SVGIG (reference sequence). CDR3 amino acids: CAWSTDYANTQYF. The CDR3 DNA is TGTGCCTGGAGTACGGACTATGCAAATACGCAGTATTTT.

The chain couples TRBV6-5 to TRBJ1-4; perhaps TRBD1 as D (5 bases). Trimming pared 9 bases from V and 0 bases from J, leaving 14 bases between. Germline-derived CDR1 and CDR2 are MNHEY and SVGAGI. This CDR3 has 15 residues. CDR3 bases: TGTGCCAGTTCGGGGGGAGTTGCAACTAATGAAAAACTGTTTTTT. Protein product: CASSGGVATNEKLFF.